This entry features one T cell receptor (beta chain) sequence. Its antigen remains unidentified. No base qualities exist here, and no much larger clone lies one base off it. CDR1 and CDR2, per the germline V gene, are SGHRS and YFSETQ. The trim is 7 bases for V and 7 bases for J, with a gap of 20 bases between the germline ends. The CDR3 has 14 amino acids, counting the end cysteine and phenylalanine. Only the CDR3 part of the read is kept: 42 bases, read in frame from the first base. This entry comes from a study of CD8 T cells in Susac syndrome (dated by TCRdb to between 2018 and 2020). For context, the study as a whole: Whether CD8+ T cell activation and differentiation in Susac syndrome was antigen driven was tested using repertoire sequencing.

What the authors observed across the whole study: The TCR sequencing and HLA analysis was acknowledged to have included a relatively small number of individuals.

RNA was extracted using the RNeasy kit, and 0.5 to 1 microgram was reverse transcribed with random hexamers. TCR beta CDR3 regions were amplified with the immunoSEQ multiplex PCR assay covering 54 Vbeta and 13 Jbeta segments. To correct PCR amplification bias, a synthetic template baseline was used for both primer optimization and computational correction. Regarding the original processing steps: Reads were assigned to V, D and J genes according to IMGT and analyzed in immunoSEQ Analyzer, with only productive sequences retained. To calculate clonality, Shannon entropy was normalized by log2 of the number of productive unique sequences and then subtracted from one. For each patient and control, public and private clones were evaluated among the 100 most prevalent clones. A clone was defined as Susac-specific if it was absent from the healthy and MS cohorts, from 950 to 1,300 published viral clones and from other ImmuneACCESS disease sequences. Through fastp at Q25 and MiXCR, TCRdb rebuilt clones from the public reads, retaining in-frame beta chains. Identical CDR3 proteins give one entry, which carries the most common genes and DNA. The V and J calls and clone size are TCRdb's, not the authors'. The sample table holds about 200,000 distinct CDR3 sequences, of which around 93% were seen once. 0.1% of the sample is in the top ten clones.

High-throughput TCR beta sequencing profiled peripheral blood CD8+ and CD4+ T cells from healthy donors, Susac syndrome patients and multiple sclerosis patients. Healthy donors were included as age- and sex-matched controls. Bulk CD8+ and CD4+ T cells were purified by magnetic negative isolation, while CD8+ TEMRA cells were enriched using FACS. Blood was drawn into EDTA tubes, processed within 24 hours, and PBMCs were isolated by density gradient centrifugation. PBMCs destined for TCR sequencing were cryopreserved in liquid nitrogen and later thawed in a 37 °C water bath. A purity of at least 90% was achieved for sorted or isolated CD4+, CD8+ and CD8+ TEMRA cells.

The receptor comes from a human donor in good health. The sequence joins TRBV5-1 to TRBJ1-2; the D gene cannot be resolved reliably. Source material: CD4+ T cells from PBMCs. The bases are TGCGCCAGCCGCGGAGGGCCCGGAGTGGGTGGCTACACCTTC. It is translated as CASRGGPGVGGYTF. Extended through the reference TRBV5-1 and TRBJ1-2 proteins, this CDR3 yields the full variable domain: KAGVTQTPRYLIKTRGQQVTLSCSPISGHRSVSWYQQTPGQGLQFLFEYFSETQRNKGNFPGRFSGRQFSNSRSEMNVSTLELGDSALYLCASRGGPGVGGYTFGSGTRLTVV.